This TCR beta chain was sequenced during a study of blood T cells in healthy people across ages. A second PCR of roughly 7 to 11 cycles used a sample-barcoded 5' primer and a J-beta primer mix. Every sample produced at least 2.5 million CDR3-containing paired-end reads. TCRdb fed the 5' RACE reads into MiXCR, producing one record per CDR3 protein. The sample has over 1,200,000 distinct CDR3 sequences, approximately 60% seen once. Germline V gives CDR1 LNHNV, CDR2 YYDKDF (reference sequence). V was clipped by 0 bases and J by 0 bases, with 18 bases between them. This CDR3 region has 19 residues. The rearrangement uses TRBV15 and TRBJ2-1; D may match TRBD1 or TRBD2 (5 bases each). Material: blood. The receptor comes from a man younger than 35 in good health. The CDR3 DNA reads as TGTGCCACCAGCAGAGATCCGGTTTGGGCAGGGAGCTCCTACAATGAGCAGTTCTTC. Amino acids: CATSRDPVWAGSSYNEQFF.